This T cell receptor (beta chain) was observed in a study of blood T cell repertoires in COVID-19. The overall study: From T cells, B-cell-depleted T cells, or PBMCs came the material, which was cDNA or gDNA.

Sequencing used immunoSEQ multiplex PCR; TCRdb keeps in-frame clones, though not all of them. The sample contains 45,000 to 65,000 clones, around 90% of which appear only once. This CDR3 spans 14 amino acids. V lost 3 bases, J lost 7 bases, and 4 bases stayed unmatched. From germline, CDR1 is MNHEY and CDR2 SMNVEV (reference sequence). This sequence was found in a man between 50 and 59 years old with active COVID-19. The gene calls are TRBV27 and TRBJ2-1, with TRBD1 matching 9 bases. Sequenced material: peripheral blood. The CDR3 DNA sequence: TGTGCCAGCAGTTTTAGGGACAGGGTAAATGAGCAGTTCTTC. Translating gives CASSFRDRVNEQFF.